Listed below are T cell receptor beta chains from one sample, sequenced in a study of blood T cell repertoires in COVID-19. This table comes from immunoSEQ multiplex PCR, and its TCRdb copy is limited to in-frame clones, with some not included. The data show fewer than 250,000 clones, 75% to 85% seen once. Input material: peripheral blood. The receptor set was obtained from a human donor in a cohort sampled during active COVID-19. Both conserved end residues are part of each CDR3. The D gene is left open where the match is weak. Rows give clone size only sometimes, using once, few, many, or a class for an expanded clone.

size	V	J	D	DNA	CDR3
.	TRBV3-1/TRBV3-2	TRBJ2-4	TRBD1	TGTGCCAGCAGCCAAGGGGCTCGACAGGGAAGCATTCAGTACTTC	CASSQGARQGSIQYF
.	TRBV21-1	TRBJ1-2	.	TGTGCCAGCAGCAAAGGACCGGGGGCTAACTATGGCTACACCTTC	CASSKGPGANYGYTF
.	TRBV2	TRBJ2-2	TRBD2	TGTGCCAGCAGTCGGACTAGCGGGTTCACCGGGGAGCTGTTTTTT	CASSRTSGFTGELFF
.	TRBV5-4	TRBJ2-4	TRBD2	TGTGCCAGCAGCTTCTTTACTAGTTCGGGAGGGCCCTCCAAAAACATTCAGTACTTC	CASSFFTSSGGPSKNIQYF
.	TRBV9	TRBJ2-5	TRBD2	TGTGCCAGCAGCGCGGCGGGGGGGAGAGAGGGAGAGACCCAGTACTTC	CASSAAGGREGETQYF
.	TRBV2	TRBJ1-4	.	TGTGCCAGCAATGCCGGCGGCAATGAAAAACTGTTTTTT	CASNAGGNEKLFF
.	TRBV6-5	TRBJ1-1	.	TGTGCCAGCATCTGGAACAGGGTAATGAACACTGAAGCTTTCTTT	CASIWNRVMNTEAFF
.	TRBV6-5	TRBJ1-4	TRBD1	TGTGCCAGCACCTGGGGACAGGGCAATGAAAAACTGTTTTTT	CASTWGQGNEKLFF
.	TRBV7-2	TRBJ2-7	TRBD1	TGTGCCAGTTCCTCCGGGACAGGGCCCTACGAGCAGTACTTC	CASSSGTGPYEQYF
.	TRBV27	TRBJ2-4	TRBD2	TGTGCCAGCAGTCCCATAGCGGGAGGTTCCAAAAACATTCAGTACTTC	CASSPIAGGSKNIQYF
.	TRBV12-3/TRBV12-4	TRBJ1-2	.	TGTGCCAGCAGTCTCGGACAGAGCCTCGACTACACCTTC	CASSLGQSLDYTF
.	TRBV24-1	TRBJ2-2	.	TGTGCCACCAGTGATGACAGCACCGGGGAGCTGTTTTTT	CATSDDSTGELFF
many	TRBV27	TRBJ2-7	TRBD1	TGTGCCAGCAGTACCCAGGGGGTTGGGTCCTACGAGCAGTACTTC	CASSTQGVGSYEQYF
.	TRBV12-5	TRBJ1-4	TRBD1	TGTGCTAGTGGTTTGGCAGGGGGGAATGAAAAACTGTTTTTT	CASGLAGGNEKLFF
.	TRBV5-4	TRBJ2-7	.	TGTGCCAGCAGCTTGGGAAATAGAGCCTACGAGCAGTACTTC	CASSLGNRAYEQYF
.	TRBV5-8	TRBJ2-5	.	TGTGCCAGCAGCCCTGGTGAGGCCCCGGAGACCCAGTACTTC	CASSPGEAPETQYF
.	TRBV18	TRBJ1-1	.	TGTGCCAGCTCACTGCAGACTTACCCGAACACTGAAGCTTTCTTT	CASSLQTYPNTEAFF
.	TRBV4-1	TRBJ1-1	TRBD1	TGCGCCAGCAGCCAAGAGACAGGGTGGAACGCTTTCTTT	CASSQETGWNAFF
once	TRBV11-1	TRBJ2-5	TRBD1	TGTGCCAGCAGCCCTAGGGACAGCCAAGAGACCCAGTACTTC	CASSPRDSQETQYF
once	TRBV19	TRBJ1-5	TRBD1	TGTGCCAGTAGCCTAGGGGGCCCCAATCAGCCCCAGCATTTT	CASSLGGPNQPQHF
.	TRBV7-9	TRBJ2-1	TRBD2	TGTGCCAGCAGCTTTAGGAACGGGAGGGCCGAGGAGCAGTTCTTC	CASSFRNGRAEEQFF
few	TRBV13	TRBJ2-7	.	TGTGCCAGCAGCTTAGAGTCCCCCCCGGAGGGTGGGTCCTACGAGCAGTACTTC	CASSLESPPEGGSYEQYF
.	TRBV5-4	TRBJ2-7	TRBD2	TGTGCCAGCAGCCGCATAGGATACCGGACTAGCGATCCCTACGAGCAGTACTTC	CASSRIGYRTSDPYEQYF
.	TRBV7-9	TRBJ2-7	.	TGTGCCAGCAGCTTAGTTGTGGGGACATCGTGGGAGCAGTACTTC	CASSLVVGTSWEQYF
.	TRBV29-1	TRBJ1-5	.	TGCAGCGTTGCGGGAGGGGACGGCAATCAGCCCCAGCATTTT	CSVAGGDGNQPQHF
.	TRBV28	TRBJ2-7	TRBD1	TGTGCCAGCAGTAGGACAGGGCAAGGCGAGCAGTACTTC	CASSRTGQGEQYF
.	TRBV7-8	TRBJ1-2	TRBD1	TGTGCCAGCAGCCGCTCGGCCCAGGGGGCGCGGCGCTACACCTTC	CASSRSAQGARRYTF
.	TRBV2	TRBJ1-5	TRBD1	TGTGCCAGCAGAACCGGGACAGGTGCTGTTAATCAGCCCCAGCATTTT	CASRTGTGAVNQPQHF